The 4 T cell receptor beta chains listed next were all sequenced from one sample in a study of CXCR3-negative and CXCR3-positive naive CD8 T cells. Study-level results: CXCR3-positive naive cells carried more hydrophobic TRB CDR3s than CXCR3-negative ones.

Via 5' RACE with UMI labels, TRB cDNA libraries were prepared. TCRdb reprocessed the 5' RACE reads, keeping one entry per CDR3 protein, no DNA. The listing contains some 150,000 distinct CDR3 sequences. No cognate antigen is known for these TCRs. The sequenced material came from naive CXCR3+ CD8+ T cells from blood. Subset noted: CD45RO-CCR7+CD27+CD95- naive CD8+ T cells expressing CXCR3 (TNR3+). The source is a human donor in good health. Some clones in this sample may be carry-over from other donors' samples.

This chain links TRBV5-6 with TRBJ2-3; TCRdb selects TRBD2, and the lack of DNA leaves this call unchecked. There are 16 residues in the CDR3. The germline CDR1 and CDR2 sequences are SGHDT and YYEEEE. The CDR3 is CASSSWDYESTDTQYF. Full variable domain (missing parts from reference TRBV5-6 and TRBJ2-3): DAGVTQSPTHLIKTRGQQVTLRCSPKSGHDTVSWYQQALGQGPQFIFQYYEEEERQRGNFPDRFSGHQFPNYSSELNVNALLLGDSALYLCASSSWDYESTDTQYFGPGTRLTVL.

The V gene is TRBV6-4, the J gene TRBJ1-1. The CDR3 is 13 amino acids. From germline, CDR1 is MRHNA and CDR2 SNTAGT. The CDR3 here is CASSDFPNTEAFF.

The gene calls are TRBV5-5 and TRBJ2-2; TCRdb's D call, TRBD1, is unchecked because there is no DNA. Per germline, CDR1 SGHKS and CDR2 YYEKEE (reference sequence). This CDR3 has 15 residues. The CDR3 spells CASSYGDRGGGELFF.

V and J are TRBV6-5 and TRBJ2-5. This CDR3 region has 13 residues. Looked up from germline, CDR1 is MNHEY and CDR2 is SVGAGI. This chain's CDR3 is CASTPRAQETQYF.